A single sample gave rise to the 27 T cell receptor beta chains below, sequenced in a study of identical twins (dated by TCRdb to 2016 to 2017). Library method: 5' RACE. Sequencer: Illumina HiSeq 2000. Starting from the raw public reads, TCRdb applied fastp trimming at Q25, assembled clones with MiXCR and retained in-frame beta chains. Rows matching on CDR3 protein sequence are summarized as one entry with the most common DNA and genes. The sample table lists around 1.7 million distinct CDR3 sequences, roughly 35% of them with a count of one. The ten largest make up around 0.25% of the sample. Source material: cord blood. These receptors were taken from a newborn girl in good health.

This clonotype was detected many times. The rearrangement uses TRBV29-1 and TRBJ2-7, with 8 bases lining up with TRBD1. The J segment lost 3 bases and the V segment lost 7 bases, leaving 8 bases of the junction unmatched. This CDR3 region has 13 residues. Germline CDR1 and CDR2: SQVTM and ANQGSEA. The CDR3 region is CSASGQAFYEQYF. The CDR3 DNA reads TGCAGCGCTTCGGGACAGGCCTTCTACGAGCAGTACTTC.

The rearrangement links TRBV29-1 to TRBJ2-7; possibly TRBD2 for D (6 bases). CDR3 length: 16 amino acids. The ends were cut back, 1 base at V and 0 bases at J, with 16 bases in the middle. Germline V gene lookup returns CDR1 SQVTM and CDR2 ANQGSEA. The CDR3 DNA follows: TGCAGCGTTGAAGTCACCCGGCTGGAGGGCTCCTACGAGCAGTACTTC. It is translated as CSVEVTRLEGSYEQYF.

Turning to this clonotype: Compared with germline, one end of the junction differs, possibly owing to a read error. The chain couples TRBV5-1 to TRBJ2-1; 8 bases are a match to TRBD2. The CDR3 consists of 14 residues. Germline values: CDR1 SGHRS, CDR2 YFSETQ. The CDR3: CANSLGSGVNEQFF. Here the CDR3 DNA reads TGCGCCAACAGCTTGGGTAGCGGGGTCAATGAGCAGTTCTTC. Filled out from reference TRBV5-1 and TRBJ2-1, the complete variable domain reads KAGVTQTPRYLIKTRGQQVTLSCSPISGHRSVSWYQQTPGQGLQFLFEYFSETQRNKGNFPGRFSGRQFSNSRSEMNVSTLELGDSALYLCANSLGSGVNEQFFGPGTRLTVL.

The V and J genes are TRBV6-1 and TRBJ2-5, with 9 bases matching TRBD2. CDR3 length equals 15 residues. The V gene end was trimmed by 3 bases and the J gene end by 1 base; junction bases not matched to a gene: 3. Germline values: CDR1 MNHNS, CDR2 SASEGT. The chain's CDR3 is CASSESGGIQETQYF. CDR3 nucleotides: TGTGCCAGCAGTGAGAGCGGGGGGATCCAAGAGACCCAGTACTTC.

The chain joins TRBV10-1 to TRBJ2-7; 7 bases map to TRBD1. Germline trimming cut 3 bases from V and 2 bases from J; bases unmatched to any gene: 4. In germline, CDR1 is WNHNN, CDR2 SYGVQD (reference sequence). This CDR3 region has 14 residues. The CDR3 sequence: CASSDGQATYEQYF. For the CDR3, the DNA is TGCGCCAGCAGTGATGGACAGGCAACCTACGAGCAGTACTTC.

J is TRBJ2-3 and V is TRBV4-2; 9 bases fit TRBD2. This CDR3 is built from 16 residues. V was clipped by 2 bases and J by 5 bases; unmatched bases: 8. Per the germline V gene, CDR1 is LGHNA and CDR2 is YNFKEQ. The CDR3 DNA follows: TGTGCCAGCAGCCAAAGGGCGGGGGGGCTGGAAGATACGCAGTATTTT. As protein: CASSQRAGGLEDTQYF.

This clonotype was recorded a few times. This chain connects TRBV7-2 to TRBJ1-6; TRBD1 might be the D (6 bases). Looked up from germline, CDR1 is SGHTA and CDR2 is FQGNSA. This CDR3 contains 16 residues. With 0 bases removed from V and 5 bases from J, the gap between germline ends came to 11 bases. In DNA, the CDR3 is TGTGCCAGCAGCTTAGCGGGGGGCGGGAATAATTCACCCCTCCACTTT. Its translation is CASSLAGGGNNSPLHF.

The chain is built from TRBV3-1 and TRBJ2-7; 8 nucleotides agree with TRBD1. The CDR3 runs 13 residues. V shed 5 bases and J 6 bases; nucleotides not matched to a gene: 6. Germline V lookup: CDR1 LGHDT, CDR2 YNNKEL (reference sequence). The CDR3 here is CASSFQGAAEQYF. The CDR3 DNA reads as TGTGCCAGCAGCTTTCAGGGGGCTGCCGAGCAGTACTTC.

This clonotype was seen a handful of times. The chain uses TRBV4-1 and TRBJ2-1, with D maybe TRBD2 (5 bases). Deletions cut 3 bases from V and 10 bases from J, with 10 bases between. CDR1 and CDR2 (germline): MGHRA, YSYEKL. The CDR3 covers 12 residues. The CDR3: CASSHILGEQFF. The CDR3 nucleotides read TGCGCCAGCAGCCACATACTAGGAGAGCAGTTCTTC.

This chain connects TRBV18 to TRBJ2-3; D may be TRBD2 (6 bases). The CDR3 has 15 amino acids. The germline CDR1 and CDR2 sequences are KGHSH and LQKENI. The V and J ends lost 1 base and 2 bases respectively, with 10 bases between them. The CDR3 reads CASSPRGLFTDTQYF. DNA for the CDR3: TGTGCCAGCTCACCACGGGGACTTTTCACAGATACGCAGTATTTT.

As concerns this clonotype: This may arise from a read error, as a much more abundant clone is one base away. This chain connects TRBV28 to TRBJ2-4; D is possibly TRBD1 or TRBD2 (5 bases each). TRBJ2-7 matches the DNA end more closely, so the J call is doubtful. The CDR3 length is 15 residues. CDR1 is MDHEN and CDR2 is SYDVKM in the germline V gene. In nucleotides, the CDR3 is TGTGCCAGCAGTTTGAGAGGGGTACTACTGGGCGAGCAGTACTTC. This gives the protein CASSLRGVLLGEQYF.

V gene TRBV20-1 combines with J gene TRBJ2-1; D not certain. Germline lookup yields CDR1 DFQATT and CDR2 SNEGSKA (reference sequence). The CDR3 extends over 13 amino acids. V shed 0 bases and J shed 5 bases, with 8 bases lying between them. Here the CDR3 reads CSARDTIHNEQFF. Here the CDR3 DNA reads TGCAGTGCTAGAGACACTATCCACAATGAGCAGTTCTTC.

This clonotype was seen only a few times. The chain uses TRBV4-2 and TRBJ2-3; 10 bases are a match to TRBD2. The CDR3 loop spans 16 amino acids. The V gene's germline CDR1 is LGHNA and CDR2 YNFKEQ. The V and J ends lost 1 base and 6 bases, in that order; junction bases with no gene match: 7. Written as DNA, the CDR3 is TGTGCCAGCAGCCAAGGGGATAGCGGGAGGAGGGATACGCAGTATTTT. This translates into CASSQGDSGRRDTQYF.

This clonotype came up a few times. The gene calls are TRBV6-5 and TRBJ2-3; D gene unclear. The germline V gene has CDR1 MNHEY and CDR2 SVGAGI. CDR3 length: 13 residues. V lost 7 bases and J lost 0, with 8 bases in between. CDR3 loop: CASKARSTDTQYF. For the CDR3, the DNA is TGTGCCAGCAAGGCCAGGAGCACAGATACGCAGTATTTT.

V is TRBV20-1 and J is TRBJ1-4; tentatively, D is TRBD1 (5 bases). The ends were cut back, 3 bases at V and 5 bases at J, with 10 bases in the middle. The CDR3 is 13 amino acids. Germline CDR1 DFQATT, CDR2 SNEGSKA (reference sequence). The DNA of the CDR3 is TGCAGTGCTAGTGGGCAGGGAAATGAAAAACTGTTTTTT. Its translation: CSASGQGNEKLFF.

This chain connects TRBV20-1 to TRBJ2-1; 12 bases agree with TRBD2. The length of the CDR3 is 15 residues. The V segment lost 6 bases and the J segment 4 bases; nucleotides outside the gene matches: 7. Germline V CDR1 and CDR2: DFQATT, SNEGSKA (reference sequence). DNA of the CDR3: TGCAGTGCACCGAGACTAGCGGGAGTGTACAATGAGCAGTTCTTC. The encoded protein is CSAPRLAGVYNEQFF.

Turning to this clonotype: Mismatch with germline at one junction end may stem from a read error. J is TRBJ2-2 and V is TRBV7-7; D unclear. Looked up from germline, CDR1 is SSHAT and CDR2 is FNYEAQ (reference sequence). The CDR3 consists of 15 residues. As DNA, the CDR3 is TGTGCTAGCAGCTTAGCTGAGCCCATAGGCGGGGAGCTGTTTTTT. It is translated as CASSLAEPIGGELFF.

About this clonotype: Its ends do not fully match the called genes, so a read error is possible. The rearrangement links TRBV20-1 to TRBJ2-5; 10 positions match TRBD2. Germline values: CDR1 DFQATT, CDR2 SNEGSKA (reference sequence). The CDR3 sequence is 16 residues long. As DNA, the CDR3 is TGCAGTGCTAGAGCGCATAGCGGGGGGTTCCAAGAGGCCCAGTACTTC. Protein product: CSARAHSGGFQEAQYF.

The count of this clonotype is one. Germline and junction disagree at one end, which may indicate a read error. The chain joins TRBV5-1 to TRBJ2-6, with 10 bases fitting TRBD1. The CDR3 sequence is 20 residues long. Germline CDR1 SGHRS, CDR2 YFSETQ. For the CDR3, the DNA is TGCGCCAGCGGCTTCAACTTGGCGGGACAGGGGAGCTCTGGGGCCAACGTCCTGACTTTC. Amino acids: CASGFNLAGQGSSGANVLTF.

Only one count was recorded for this clonotype. The chain couples TRBV27 to TRBJ1-1, with TRBD1 matching 7 bases. Trimming removed 8 bases from V and 0 bases from J; junction bases left unmatched: 9. The CDR3 has 15 residues. In germline, CDR1 is MNHEY, CDR2 SMNVEV (reference sequence). CDR3 DNA sequence: TGTGCCAGCGGGTTTCCGGGACAGTTGAACACTGAAGCTTTCTTT. It codes for CASGFPGQLNTEAFF.

At least ten counts were recorded for this clonotype. The chain is built from TRBV10-3 and TRBJ2-7, with a weak D call TRBD2 (5 bases). This CDR3 has 14 amino acids. The ends were cut back, 6 bases at V and 0 bases at J, with 12 bases in the middle. CDR1 is ENHRY and CDR2 is SYGVKD in the germline V gene. The DNA of the CDR3 is TGTGCCATCAGGGCGGGCACTAGCTCCTACGAGCAGTACTTC. Translating it yields CAIRAGTSSYEQYF.

This chain joins TRBV28 and TRBJ1-1; D gene unclear. Germline-derived CDR1 and CDR2 are MDHEN and SYDVKM. Trimming pared 10 bases from V and 6 bases from J, leaving 15 bases between. This CDR3 spans 12 amino acids. The CDR3 here is CATQQILAEAFF. The CDR3 coding sequence is TGTGCCACCCAGCAAATTTTGGCTGAAGCTTTCTTT.

The rearrangement uses TRBV5-1 and TRBJ1-5; 9 nucleotides align to TRBD1. The CDR3 covers 15 residues. Trimming cost V 5 bases and J 3 bases; bases outside gene matches: 6. CDR1 SGHRS and CDR2 YFSETQ come from the germline V gene. The CDR3, as DNA: TGCGCCAGCAGTTTACAGGGGGCTATCAATCAGCCCCAGCATTTT. Its protein product is CASSLQGAINQPQHF.

The V call is TRBV6-2 or TRBV6-3, the J call TRBJ2-4, with unresolved D. The assigned J gene may be wrong: the sequence end matches TRBJ2-7 better. This CDR3 spans 12 amino acids. Germline CDR1 and CDR2: MNHEY and SVGEGT. The CDR3 DNA is TGTGCCAGCAGTTCAGCGTCGGGCGAGCAGTACTTC. Translating it yields CASSSASGEQYF.

The chain has TRBV20-1 and TRBJ2-7; D unclear. The CDR3 has 14 amino acids. Trimming pared 7 bases from V and 2 bases from J, leaving 18 bases between. Germline CDR1 is DFQATT and CDR2 is SNEGSKA (reference sequence). The DNA for the CDR3 is TGCAGTGAGCCTAGTTGGCTGGGGACCTACGAGCAGTACTTC. It translates to CSEPSWLGTYEQYF.

This clonotype came up a few times. V usage is TRBV5-6 and J usage is TRBJ1-1; D is unclear. CDR1 and CDR2 (germline): SGHDT, YYEEEE. The CDR3 sequence is 16 residues long. Trimming stripped 4 bases from V and 1 base from J, with 17 bases between. The CDR3 region is CASSPWAANSNTEAFF. CDR3 DNA: TGTGCCAGCAGCCCTTGGGCGGCCAATTCGAACACTGAAGCTTTCTTT. The whole variable domain, remainder taken from reference TRBV5-6 and TRBJ1-1, is DAGVTQSPTHLIKTRGQQVTLRCSPKSGHDTVSWYQQALGQGPQFIFQYYEEEERQRGNFPDRFSGHQFPNYSSELNVNALLLGDSALYLCASSPWAANSNTEAFFGQGTRLTVV.

Details on this clonotype: Compared with germline, one end of the junction differs, possibly owing to a read error. The chain couples TRBV7-9 to TRBJ2-1; TRBD1 might be the D (5 bases). Germline-derived CDR1 and CDR2 are SEHNR and FQNEAQ (reference sequence). The CDR3 totals 13 residues. Written as DNA, the CDR3 is TGTGCCTGCAGATACAGGACGGGTATTGAGCAGTTCTTC. This gives the protein CACRYRTGIEQFF. The whole variable domain, remainder taken from reference TRBV7-9 and TRBJ2-1, is DTGVSQNPRHKITKRGQNVTFRCDPISEHNRLYWYRQTLGQGPEFLTYFQNEAQLEKSRLLSDRFSAERPKGSFSTLEIQRTEQGDSAMYLCACRYRTGIEQFFGPGTRLTVL.